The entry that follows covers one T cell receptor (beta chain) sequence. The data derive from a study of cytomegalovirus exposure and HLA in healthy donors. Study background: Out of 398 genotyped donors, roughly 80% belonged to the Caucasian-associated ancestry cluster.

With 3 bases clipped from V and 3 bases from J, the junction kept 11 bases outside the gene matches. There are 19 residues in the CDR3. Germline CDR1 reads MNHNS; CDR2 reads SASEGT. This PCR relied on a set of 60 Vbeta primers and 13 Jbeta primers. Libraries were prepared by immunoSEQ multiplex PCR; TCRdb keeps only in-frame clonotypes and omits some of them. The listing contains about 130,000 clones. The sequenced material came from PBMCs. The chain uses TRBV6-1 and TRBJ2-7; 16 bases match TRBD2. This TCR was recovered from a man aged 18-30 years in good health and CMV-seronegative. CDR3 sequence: CASSERGTSGRAIHYEQYF. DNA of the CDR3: TGTGCCAGCAGTGAGAGAGGGACTAGCGGGAGGGCCATCCACTACGAGCAGTACTTC.